A selection of T cell receptor beta chains follows, all from one sample in a study of shared clonotypes between healthy human individuals. Only in-frame clones appear in the TCRdb table, and some are missing; sequencing was by immunoSEQ multiplex PCR. Of 1,500,000 or so clones in the sample, around 97% were seen once. The specimen was naive CD4+ T cells sorted from blood. Source of these receptors: a young man in good health. Each CDR3 is given with its conserved first and last residue. D genes are given only for firm matches. The size field is filled for only some rows; it gives once, few, many or a size class.

d_call	v_call	j_call	clone_size	cdr3_aa	cdr3_nt
-	TRBV27	TRBJ2-7	-	CASSQERVSYEQYF	TGTGCCAGCAGTCAAGAAAGGGTTTCCTACGAGCAGTACTTC
TRBD1	TRBV4-1	TRBJ2-7	-	CASSHRDRSYEQYF	TGCGCCAGCAGCCATCGGGACAGGTCCTACGAGCAGTACTTC
-	TRBV2	TRBJ2-3	-	CASSERSDTQYF	TGTGCCAGCAGTGAAAGGTCGGATACGCAGTATTTT
TRBD1	TRBV28	TRBJ2-3	-	CASVEGAHDTQYF	TGTGCCAGTGTCGAGGGGGCACACGATACGCAGTATTTT
TRBD2	TRBV5-1	TRBJ2-5	-	CASSLAGSGRRETQYF	TGCGCCAGCAGCTTGGCGGGTAGCGGGAGACGTGAGACCCAGTACTTC
-	TRBV5-6	TRBJ2-3	once	CASSLGRRDTQYF	TGTGCCAGCAGCTTGGGTCGGCGGGATACGCAGTATTTT
-	TRBV9	TRBJ2-5	-	CASSVAPSHQETQYF	TGTGCCAGCAGCGTAGCCCCATCCCACCAAGAGACCCAGTACTTC
-	TRBV9	TRBJ2-5	-	CASSVGGLETQYF	TGTGCCAGCAGCGTAGGAGGATTGGAGACCCAGTACTTC
TRBD1	TRBV25-1	TRBJ2-6	-	CASSELGGPGANVLTF	TGTGCCAGCAGTGAATTAGGGGGCCCTGGGGCCAACGTCCTGACTTTC
TRBD2	TRBV4-1	TRBJ2-7	-	CASSQVLYLAGLTHEQYF	TGCGCCAGCAGCCAAGTCCTGTACCTAGCGGGTCTTACCCACGAGCAGTACTTC
TRBD1	TRBV7-3	TRBJ1-2	-	CASSPGTGQGYTF	TGTGCCAGCAGCCCCGGGACAGGCCAAGGCTACACCTTC
-	TRBV25-1	TRBJ1-5	-	CASSESGVGNQPQHF	TGTGCCAGCAGTGAATCCGGGGTTGGTAATCAGCCCCAGCATTTT
-	TRBV5-4	TRBJ2-7	-	CASSLIGGRGRYEQYF	TGTGCCAGCAGCTTGATTGGGGGAAGGGGTAGATACGAGCAGTACTTC
-	TRBV6-5	TRBJ2-1	once	CASSYQGIHEQFF	TGTGCCAGCAGTTATCAAGGGATCCATGAGCAGTTCTTC
-	TRBV5-1	TRBJ1-1	-	CASSLDPPGPEAFF	TGCGCCAGCAGCTTGGACCCCCCGGGACCCGAAGCTTTCTTT
TRBD2	TRBV14	TRBJ2-2	-	CASRWETSGRAAGELFF	TGTGCCAGCAGATGGGAGACTAGCGGGAGGGCCGCGGGGGAGCTGTTTTTT
-	TRBV1	TRBJ2-7	-	CTSRGPVYEQYF	TGCACCAGCAGAGGACCAGTCTACGAGCAGTACTTC
-	TRBV7-9	TRBJ1-5	-	CASSLDPAGDQPQHF	TGTGCCAGCAGCTTAGACCCGGCCGGGGATCAGCCCCAGCATTTT
-	TRBV5-1	TRBJ1-4	once	CASSLELRGEKLFF	TGCGCCAGCAGCTTGGAGCTAAGGGGCGAAAAACTGTTTTTT
-	TRBV7-2	TRBJ2-5	-	CASSLVSGARETQYF	TGTGCCAGCAGCTTAGTGAGTGGCGCGAGAGAGACCCAGTACTTC
-	TRBV2	TRBJ1-4	-	CASSDRTASNEKLFF	TGTGCCAGCAGTGACAGGACAGCGAGTAATGAAAAACTGTTTTTT
-	TRBV4-1	TRBJ2-7	-	CASSQFRTGVKAYEQYF	TGCGCCAGCAGCCAATTTAGGACCGGGGTGAAGGCCTACGAGCAGTACTTC
-	TRBV7-2	TRBJ2-1	-	CASSFSPDASYNEQFF	TGTGCCAGCAGCTTCTCCCCGGACGCCTCCTACAATGAGCAGTTCTTC
TRBD2	TRBV30	TRBJ2-7	-	CAWSPGGYEQYF	TGTGCCTGGAGTCCGGGGGGATACGAGCAGTACTTC
-	TRBV5-1	TRBJ2-2	-	CASSGAGHPLPFNTGELFF	TGCGCCAGCAGCGGGGCGGGACACCCTCTCCCCTTTAACACCGGGGAGCTGTTTTTT
-	TRBV28	TRBJ1-5	-	CASSLAGPTQPQHF	TGTGCCAGCAGTTTAGCAGGCCCTACTCAGCCCCAGCATTTT
TRBD2	TRBV18	TRBJ2-1	-	CASSPRGLAFEQFF	TGTGCCAGCTCACCAAGGGGACTAGCGTTTGAGCAGTTCTTC
-	TRBV5-1	TRBJ1-1	-	CASSDQGNTEAFF	TGCGCCAGCAGCGACCAGGGAAACACTGAAGCTTTCTTT
-	TRBV7-3	TRBJ2-1	-	CASSLISRGNEQFF	TGTGCCAGCAGCTTAATATCTAGAGGCAATGAGCAGTTCTTC
TRBD1	TRBV28	TRBJ2-1	-	CAIRPRTGDDEQFF	TGTGCCATCAGACCTCGGACAGGGGACGATGAGCAGTTCTTC
TRBD1	TRBV5-4	TRBJ1-2	-	CASSTDRDYGYTF	TGTGCCAGCAGCACGGACAGGGACTATGGCTACACCTTC
-	TRBV18	TRBJ1-1	-	CASSPLTRGATEAFF	TGTGCCAGCTCACCGCTTACGAGGGGGGCGACTGAAGCTTTCTTT
TRBD1	TRBV18	TRBJ2-7	-	CASSPGQGAAEQYF	TGTGCCAGCTCACCGGGGCAGGGGGCAGCCGAGCAGTACTTC
-	TRBV28	TRBJ2-2	-	CASCITNTGELFF	TGTGCCAGCTGCATTACCAACACCGGGGAGCTGTTTTTT
-	TRBV5-1	TRBJ1-2	-	CASSPEGGPYYGYTF	TGCGCCAGCAGCCCCGAAGGGGGGCCCTACTATGGCTACACCTTC
-	TRBV9	TRBJ1-3	few	CASSLEPTGSTGNTIYF	TGTGCCAGCAGCCTAGAACCTACAGGGAGTACTGGAAACACCATATATTTT
-	TRBV28	TRBJ2-7	-	CASTTTSMAYEQYF	TGTGCCAGCACCACCACTAGTATGGCCTACGAGCAGTACTTC
TRBD2	TRBV4-2	TRBJ2-2	-	CASSPLAGANTGELFF	TGTGCCAGCAGCCCCCTAGCGGGGGCGAACACCGGGGAGCTGTTTTTT
-	TRBV19	TRBJ2-2	-	CASSIPQGNGELFF	TGTGCCAGTAGTATCCCCCAGGGAAACGGGGAGCTGTTTTTT
-	TRBV27	TRBJ2-5	-	CASSPYTHQETQYF	TGTGCCAGCAGTCCCTACACCCACCAAGAGACCCAGTACTTC
TRBD1	TRBV7-9	TRBJ1-3	-	CASSRGLGNTIYF	TGTGCCAGCAGCAGGGGGCTTGGAAACACCATATATTTT